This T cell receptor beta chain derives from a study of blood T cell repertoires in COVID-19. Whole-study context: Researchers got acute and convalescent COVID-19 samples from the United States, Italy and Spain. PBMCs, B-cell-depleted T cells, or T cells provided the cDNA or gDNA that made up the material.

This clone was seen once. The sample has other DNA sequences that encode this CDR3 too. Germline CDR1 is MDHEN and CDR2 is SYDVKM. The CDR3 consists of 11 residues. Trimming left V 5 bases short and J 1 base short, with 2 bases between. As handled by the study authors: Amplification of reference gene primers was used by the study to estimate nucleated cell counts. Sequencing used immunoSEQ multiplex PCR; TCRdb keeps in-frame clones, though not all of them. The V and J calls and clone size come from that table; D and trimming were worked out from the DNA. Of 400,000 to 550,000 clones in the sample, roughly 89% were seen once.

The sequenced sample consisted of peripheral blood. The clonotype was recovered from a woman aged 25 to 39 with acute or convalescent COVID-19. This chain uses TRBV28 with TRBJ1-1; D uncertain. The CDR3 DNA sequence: TGTGCCAGCAGTCGGAACACTGAAGCTTTCTTT. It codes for CASSRNTEAFF.